This entry lists 32 T cell receptor beta chains sequenced from one sample in a study of cytomegalovirus exposure and HLA in healthy donors. Primers for the PCR totalled 60 Vbeta and 13 Jbeta. The data were produced by immunoSEQ multiplex PCR, yet TCRdb's version contains in-frame clones alone and is incomplete. The repertoire holds approximately 250,000 clones, with roughly 84% as singletons. Sequencing input: PBMCs. All receptors come from a girl between 2 and 10 years old in good health and CMV-seronegative.

V gene TRBV6-1 combines with J gene TRBJ1-4; 10 bases map to TRBD1. Per germline, CDR1 MNHNS and CDR2 SASEGT. Losses at the gene ends were 7 bases for V and 8 bases for J; bases not matched to a gene: 7. The CDR3 is 14 residues long. CDR3 amino acids: CASTMGQGWEKLFF. The CDR3 region has the DNA TGTGCCAGCACTATGGGACAGGGGTGGGAAAAACTGTTTTTT.

This chain connects TRBV2 to TRBJ1-1; 9 bases are shared with TRBD1. The germline V gene has CDR1 SNHLY and CDR2 FYNNEI. This CDR3 spans 13 amino acids. V dropped 8 bases and J dropped 3; count of bases not matched to a gene: 4. In DNA form, the CDR3 reads TGTGCCAGCGGAGGACAGGGGCACACTGAAGCTTTCTTT. Its protein is CASGGQGHTEAFF.

The chain's CDR3 is CASSYLQGARYEQYF. Here the CDR3 DNA reads TGTGCCAGCAGTTACTTACAGGGGGCGCGCTACGAGCAGTACTTC. The chain couples TRBV6-5 to TRBJ2-7; 9 bases match TRBD1. The CDR3 consists of 15 residues. CDR1 is MNHEY and CDR2 is SVGAGI in the germline V gene. The junction had 4 bases not matched to a gene; V was cut back by 1 base and J by 3 bases.

V is TRBV15 and J is TRBJ2-3; 8 bases are shared with TRBD2. The CDR3 is 15 residues long. CDR1 is LNHNV, CDR2 YYDKDF, per germline (reference sequence). V was clipped by 3 bases and J by 5 bases; unmatched bases: 7. CDR3 nucleotides: TGTGCCACCAGCAGCTGGCGGGAGGATGTAGATACGCAGTATTTT. This sequence encodes CATSSWREDVDTQYF.

This clone was seen a few times. V is TRBV18 and J is TRBJ1-1, with D tentatively TRBD1 (5 bases). The CDR3 runs 16 residues. Germline V CDR1 and CDR2: KGHSH, LQKENI. Between the trimmed V and J ends, which lost 6 bases and 0 bases, there was a span of 17 bases. CDR3 region: CASSEFLGGMNTEAFF. The CDR3 nucleotides are TGTGCCAGCTCGGAATTCCTCGGGGGGATGAACACTGAAGCTTTCTTT.

The chain has TRBV30 and TRBJ1-6; D possibly corresponds to TRBD1 (5 bases). The CDR3 is made up of 13 amino acids. Germline loops: CDR1 GTSNPN, CDR2 SVGIG (reference sequence). The V gene lost 4 bases and the J gene lost 6 bases, with 10 bases spanning the gap. The CDR3 loop is CAWIGRVNSPLHF. The CDR3 bases are TGTGCCTGGATCGGCAGGGTTAATTCACCCCTCCACTTT.

This clone turned up a few times. The chain is built from TRBV6-5 and TRBJ2-1; 7 nucleotides line up with TRBD1. This CDR3 spans 14 amino acids. Germline values: CDR1 MNHEY, CDR2 SVGAGI. The V gene end was trimmed by 6 bases and the J gene end by 6 bases; junction bases not matched to a gene: 8. The CDR3 region is CASRPPGTVNEQFF. In DNA form, the CDR3 reads TGTGCCAGCAGACCCCCGGGGACAGTCAATGAGCAGTTCTTC.

This sequence joins TRBV5-1 and TRBJ1-1; D unclear. Germline V gene sequence: CDR1 SGHRS, CDR2 YFSETQ. This CDR3 comprises 14 residues. The V end was cut by 6 bases, the J end by 1 base, with 13 bases between. The CDR3 DNA is TGCGCCAGCAACTCCCGTGACAAGAACACTGAAGCTTTCTTT. Protein sequence: CASNSRDKNTEAFF.

Of note for this clone: The sample contains more than one DNA sequence encoding this CDR3. The V gene is TRBV6-1, the J gene TRBJ2-3; TRBD2 matches at 7 bases. CDR1 MNHNS and CDR2 SASEGT come from the germline V gene. Trimming cost V 2 bases and J 4 bases; bases outside gene matches: 3. CDR3 size: 14 residues. The chain's CDR3 is CASSERGGADTQYF. The DNA for the CDR3 is TGTGCCAGCAGTGAACGTGGGGGGGCAGATACGCAGTATTTT.

The chain joins TRBV19 to TRBJ1-2, with TRBD1 matching 9 bases. V lost 6 bases, J lost 4 bases, and 6 bases stayed unmatched. The CDR3 length is 14 residues. The germline CDR1 and CDR2 sequences are LNHDA and SQIVND (reference sequence). Written as DNA, the CDR3 is TGTGCCAGTAGCACACCGGGACAGGGCTATGGCTACACCTTC. Amino acids: CASSTPGQGYGYTF. Full variable domain (remainder filled in from reference TRBV19 and TRBJ1-2): DGGITQSPKYLFRKEGQNVTLSCEQNLNHDAMYWYRQDPGQGLRLIYYSQIVNDFQKGDIAEGYSVSREKKESFPLTVTSAQKNPTAFYLCASSTPGQGYGYTFGSGTRLTVV.

The chain recombines TRBV29-1 with TRBJ1-2; D ambiguous. The CDR3 contains 16 residues. Germline V gives CDR1 SQVTM, CDR2 ANQGSEA. Trimming cost V 0 bases and J 0 bases, with 14 bases left between them. The CDR3 loop is CSVEDRQQSSNYGYTF. DNA of the CDR3: TGCAGCGTTGAAGATCGCCAACAGTCCTCTAACTATGGCTACACCTTC.

The V call is TRBV6-5, the J call TRBJ1-1, with 8 positions matching TRBD1. This CDR3 spans 15 amino acids. Per germline, CDR1 MNHEY and CDR2 SVGAGI. V was clipped by 7 bases and J by 3 bases; unmatched bases: 10. The CDR3 bases are TGTGCCAGCACCCCGACAGGGGAAAAGCACACTGAAGCTTTCTTT. Amino acids: CASTPTGEKHTEAFF.

The J gene is TRBJ2-7, the V gene TRBV29-1, with 7 nucleotides matching TRBD1. CDR3 length: 14 residues. J lost 3 bases, V lost 7 bases, and 12 bases had no gene match. CDR1 is SQVTM, CDR2 ANQGSEA, per germline. CDR3 sequence (DNA): TGCAGCGCCGCAGACAGGGCCTACAACTACGAGCAGTACTTC. This translates into CSAADRAYNYEQYF.

V gene TRBV30 combines with J gene TRBJ1-4, with D perhaps TRBD1 (5 bases). Germline CDR1 reads GTSNPN; CDR2 reads SVGIG (reference sequence). The CDR3 runs to 13 residues. Trimming took 3 bases from V and 5 from J, leaving 10 bases between them. The CDR3 DNA sequence: TGTGCCTGGAGGACAGTCCCGAATGAAAAACTGTTTTTT. It specifies CAWRTVPNEKLFF.

This clone was counted a few times. V is TRBV10-1 and J is TRBJ2-1; 7 bases are shared with TRBD2. Trimming took 2 bases from V and 2 from J; bases not matched to a gene: 6. This CDR3 is built from 16 residues. CDR1 and CDR2 (germline): WNHNN, SYGVQD (reference sequence). CDR3 nucleotides: TGCGCCAGCAGTGAGATAGGGACTACAACCTACAATGAGCAGTTCTTC. The encoded protein is CASSEIGTTTYNEQFF.

This chain uses TRBV15 with TRBJ1-1, with 9 bases matching TRBD1. The CDR3 sequence is 17 residues long. The V and J ends lost 5 bases and 0 bases, in that order; junction bases with no gene match: 10. CDR1 is LNHNV and CDR2 is YYDKDF in the germline V gene (reference sequence). CDR3 protein: CATSGDRGEALNTEAFF. The CDR3 nucleotides read TGTGCCACCAGCGGCGACAGGGGGGAAGCCTTGAACACTGAAGCTTTCTTT.

The chain is built from TRBV7-9 and TRBJ1-4; no clear D. V was shortened by 4 bases and J by 8 bases, with 11 bases between the two germline ends. The CDR3 totals 13 residues. Germline CDR1 is SEHNR and CDR2 is FQNEAQ (reference sequence). The CDR3 loop is CASSWAGGEKLFF. The CDR3 bases are TGTGCCAGCAGCTGGGCAGGCGGGGAAAAACTGTTTTTT.

The V and J genes are TRBV27 and TRBJ2-3; D gene unclear. V was cut by 5 bases and J by 1 base, with 22 bases left in between. This CDR3 is built from 18 residues. CDR1 is MNHEY and CDR2 is SMNVEV in the germline V gene (reference sequence). The chain's CDR3 is CASSRSPSPWSRTDTQYF. The CDR3, as DNA: TGTGCCAGCAGTCGAAGCCCGTCCCCTTGGTCGCGCACAGATACGCAGTATTTT.

In its sample, this clone was seen a few times. V and J are TRBV2 and TRBJ1-4; D not resolved. Trimming removed 8 bases at V and 11 bases at J, with 9 bases between. This CDR3 has 10 residues. The germline CDR1 and CDR2 sequences are SNHLY and FYNNEI. The CDR3 DNA follows: TGTGCCAGCGGGAGGGAGAAACTGTTTTTT. This gives the protein CASGREKLFF.

The chain carries TRBV20-1 and TRBJ2-5; D may be TRBD1 (5 bases). V dropped 3 bases and J dropped 7 bases, with 9 bases sitting between them. Germline CDR1 and CDR2: DFQATT and SNEGSKA (reference sequence). This CDR3 spans 11 amino acids. The CDR3 protein is CSASRDGTQYF. The CDR3 DNA follows: TGCAGTGCTAGCAGGGATGGGACCCAGTACTTC.

The rearrangement links TRBV18 to TRBJ1-2; 8 nucleotides match TRBD1. V lost 3 bases to trimming and J lost 4 bases; unmatched junction nucleotides: 10. In germline, CDR1 is KGHSH, CDR2 LQKENI. The length of the CDR3 is 16 residues. For the CDR3, the DNA is TGTGCCAGCTCACCTCAGAAACAGGGGGTAGGCTATGGCTACACCTTC. It specifies CASSPQKQGVGYGYTF.

V is TRBV10-3 and J is TRBJ2-5; TRBD2 matches at 8 bases. The CDR3 consists of 13 residues. V trimming: 11 bases; J trimming: 2 bases; junction bases outside the gene matches: 7. Germline V gene lookup returns CDR1 ENHRY and CDR2 SYGVKD. The CDR3 loop is CAVRGGTQETQYF. CDR3 in DNA: TGTGCCGTACGCGGGGGGACGCAAGAGACCCAGTACTTC.

This chain connects TRBV7-8 to TRBJ2-1; tentatively, D is TRBD1 (6 bases). Trimming pared 6 bases from V and 4 bases from J, leaving 16 bases between. CDR3 length: 15 amino acids. Looked up from germline, CDR1 is SGHVS and CDR2 is FQNEAQ. The CDR3 is CASSSQGGIYNEQFF. The CDR3 region has the DNA TGTGCCAGCAGTTCACAGGGTGGAATTTACAATGAGCAGTTCTTC.

This clone was observed a few times. This chain connects TRBV29-1 to TRBJ1-1; D not certain. V dropped 6 bases and J dropped 3 bases, with 11 bases sitting between them. The CDR3 length is 12 residues. The germline gives CDR1 SQVTM, CDR2 ANQGSEA. CDR3 loop: CSVLGYDTEAFF. CDR3 sequence (DNA): TGCAGCGTCCTCGGTTACGACACTGAAGCTTTCTTT. Looking up the rest from reference TRBV29-1 and TRBJ1-1 gives the full variable domain: SAVISQKPSRDICQRGTSLTIQCQVDSQVTMMFWYRQQPGQSLTLIATANQGSEATYESGFVIDKFPISRPNLTFSTLTVSNMSPEDSSIYLCSVLGYDTEAFFGQGTRLTVV.

V gene TRBV7-2 combines with J gene TRBJ1-2; perhaps TRBD1 as D (5 bases). This CDR3 is 15 amino acids long. Trimming pared 4 bases from V and 7 bases from J, leaving 19 bases between. CDR1 is SGHTA, CDR2 FQGNSA, per germline. The chain's CDR3 is CASSYRQWVLSGYTF. The CDR3, as DNA: TGTGCCAGCAGCTACCGACAGTGGGTCCTATCTGGCTACACCTTC.

Here the CDR3 DNA reads TGCGCCAGCAGCCAACTGGGGGGTGCAGGGGGCGACCAACTGTTTTTT. This gives the protein CASSQLGGAGGDQLFF. The gene calls are TRBV4-1 and TRBJ1-4; TRBD1 matches at 8 bases. The CDR3 contains 16 residues. Germline V gene sequence: CDR1 MGHRA, CDR2 YSYEKL. V trimming: 2 bases; J trimming: 12 bases; junction bases outside the gene matches: 14.

This chain links TRBV23-1 with TRBJ1-2, with 7 positions matching TRBD1. TRBV23-1 is an open reading frame, and its role is uncertain. This CDR3 contains 15 residues. Trimming took 6 bases from V and 8 from J; bases not matched to a gene: 15. The CDR3 is CASRLTGPTVRGYTF. As DNA, the CDR3 is TGCGCCAGCAGGCTGACAGGGCCCACGGTAAGGGGCTACACCTTC.

This rearrangement joins TRBV6-5 to TRBJ2-3; 7 nucleotides align to TRBD1. Germline V lookup: CDR1 MNHEY, CDR2 SVGAGI. V trimming: 2 bases; J trimming: 9 bases; junction bases outside the gene matches: 8. The CDR3 sequence is 14 residues long. The chain's CDR3 is CASSYETGLGTQYF. In DNA, the CDR3 is TGTGCCAGCAGTTACGAGACAGGGTTGGGGACGCAGTATTTT.

The chain joins TRBV10-2 to TRBJ2-7, with a possible D match to TRBD1 (5 bases). V lost 2 bases, J lost 2 bases, and 10 bases lay in between. CDR3 size: 14 residues. Germline V gene data show CDR1 as WSHSY and CDR2 as SAAADI. In DNA, the CDR3 is TGCGCCAGCAGTGAGATTGGGGCCCCCTACGAGCAGTACTTC. This translates into CASSEIGAPYEQYF.

J is TRBJ1-5 and V is TRBV19; the D gene is possibly TRBD1 (6 bases). V lost 2 bases and J 7 bases, leaving 9 bases between the germline ends. The CDR3 loop spans 13 amino acids. Germline values: CDR1 LNHDA, CDR2 SQIVND (reference sequence). CDR3 bases: TGTGCCAGTAGTATAACAGGGTCCCAGCCCCAGCATTTT. It yields the protein CASSITGSQPQHF. Full variable domain (rest looked up from reference TRBV19 and TRBJ1-5): DGGITQSPKYLFRKEGQNVTLSCEQNLNHDAMYWYRQDPGQGLRLIYYSQIVNDFQKGDIAEGYSVSREKKESFPLTVTSAQKNPTAFYLCASSITGSQPQHFGDGTRLSIL.

This clone was detected a few times. This chain connects TRBV5-5 to TRBJ1-2, with TRBD1 matching 9 bases. V gave up 4 bases and J gave up 6 bases; unmatched junction bases: 4. CDR3 length: 13 amino acids. Germline V gene data show CDR1 as SGHKS and CDR2 as YYEKEE (reference sequence). Written as DNA, the CDR3 is TGTGCCAGCAGCCTTGACAGGGGGGATGGCTACACCTTC. This codes for CASSLDRGDGYTF.

V usage is TRBV30 and J usage is TRBJ1-6; TRBD1 aligns across 8 bases. The CDR3 is 12 amino acids. The V and J ends lost 7 bases and 11 bases, in that order; junction bases with no gene match: 7. CDR1 is GTSNPN, CDR2 SVGIG, per germline (reference sequence). The CDR3 reads CAYDRGNPPLHF. The CDR3 nucleotides are TGTGCCTACGACAGGGGAAATCCACCCCTCCACTTT.